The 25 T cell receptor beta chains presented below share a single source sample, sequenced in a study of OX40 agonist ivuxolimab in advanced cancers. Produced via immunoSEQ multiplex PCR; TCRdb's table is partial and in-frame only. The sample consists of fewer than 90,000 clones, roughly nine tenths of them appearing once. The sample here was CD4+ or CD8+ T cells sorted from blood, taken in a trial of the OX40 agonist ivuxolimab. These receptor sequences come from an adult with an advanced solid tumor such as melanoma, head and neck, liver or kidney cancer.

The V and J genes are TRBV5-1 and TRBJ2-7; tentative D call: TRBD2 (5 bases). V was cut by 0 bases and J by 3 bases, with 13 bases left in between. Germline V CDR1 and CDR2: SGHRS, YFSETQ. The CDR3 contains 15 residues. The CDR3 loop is CASSLESQGSYEQYF. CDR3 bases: TGCGCCAGCAGCTTGGAATCGCAAGGGAGCTACGAGCAGTACTTC.

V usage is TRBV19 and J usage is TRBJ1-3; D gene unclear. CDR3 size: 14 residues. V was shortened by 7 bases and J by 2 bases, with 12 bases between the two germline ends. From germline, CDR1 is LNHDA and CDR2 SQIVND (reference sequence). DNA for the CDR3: TGTGCCAGTACCGCTATGGGGACTGGAAACACCATATATTTT. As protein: CASTAMGTGNTIYF.

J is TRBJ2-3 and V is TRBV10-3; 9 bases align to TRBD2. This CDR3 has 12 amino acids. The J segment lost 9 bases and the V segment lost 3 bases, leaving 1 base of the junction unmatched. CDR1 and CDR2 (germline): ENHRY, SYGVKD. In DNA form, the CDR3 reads TGTGCCATCAGTGATGGACTAGCGACGCAGTATTTT. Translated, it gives CAISDGLATQYF.

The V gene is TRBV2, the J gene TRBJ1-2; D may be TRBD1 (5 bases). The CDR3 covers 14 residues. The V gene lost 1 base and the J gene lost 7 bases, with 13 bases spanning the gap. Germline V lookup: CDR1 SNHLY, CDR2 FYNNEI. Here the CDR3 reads CASSEVTGSGGYTF. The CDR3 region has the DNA TGTGCCAGCAGTGAAGTTACAGGCTCCGGTGGCTACACCTTC.

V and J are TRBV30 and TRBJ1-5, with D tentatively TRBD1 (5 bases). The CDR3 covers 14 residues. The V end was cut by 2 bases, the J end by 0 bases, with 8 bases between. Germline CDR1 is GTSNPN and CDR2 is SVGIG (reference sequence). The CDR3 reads CAWSLTVSNQPQHF. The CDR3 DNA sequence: TGTGCCTGGAGTTTGACAGTTAGCAATCAGCCCCAGCATTTT.

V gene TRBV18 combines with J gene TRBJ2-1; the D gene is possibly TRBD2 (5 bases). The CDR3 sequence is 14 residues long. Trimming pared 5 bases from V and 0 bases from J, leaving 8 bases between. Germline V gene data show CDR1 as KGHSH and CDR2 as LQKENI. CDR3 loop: CASSSGSSYNEQFF. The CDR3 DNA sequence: TGTGCCAGCTCATCGGGGAGCTCCTACAATGAGCAGTTCTTC. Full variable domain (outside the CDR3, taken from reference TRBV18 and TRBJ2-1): NAGVMQNPRHLVRRRGQEARLRCSPMKGHSHVYWYRQLPEEGLKFMVYLQKENIIDESGMPKERFSAEFPKEGPSILRIQQVVRGDSAAYFCASSSGSSYNEQFFGPGTRLTVL.

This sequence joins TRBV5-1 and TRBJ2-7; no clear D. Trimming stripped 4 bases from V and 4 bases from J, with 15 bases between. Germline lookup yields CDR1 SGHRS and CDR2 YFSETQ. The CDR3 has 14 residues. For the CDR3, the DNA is TGCGCCAGCAGCCCGAACCCTACTTTGTACGAGCAGTACTTC. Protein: CASSPNPTLYEQYF.

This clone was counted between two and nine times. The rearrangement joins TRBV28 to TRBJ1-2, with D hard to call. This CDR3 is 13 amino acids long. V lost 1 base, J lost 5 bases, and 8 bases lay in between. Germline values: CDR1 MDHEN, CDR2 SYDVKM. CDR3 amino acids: CASSLLAQYGYTF. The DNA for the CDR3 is TGTGCCAGCAGTTTATTGGCACAGTATGGCTACACCTTC.

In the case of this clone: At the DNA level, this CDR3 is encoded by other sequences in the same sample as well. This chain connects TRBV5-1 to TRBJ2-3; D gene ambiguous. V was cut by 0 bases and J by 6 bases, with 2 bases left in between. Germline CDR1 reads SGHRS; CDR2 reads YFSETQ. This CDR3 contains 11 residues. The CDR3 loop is CASSLGDTQYF. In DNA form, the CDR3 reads TGCGCCAGCAGCTTGGGGGATACGCAGTATTTT.

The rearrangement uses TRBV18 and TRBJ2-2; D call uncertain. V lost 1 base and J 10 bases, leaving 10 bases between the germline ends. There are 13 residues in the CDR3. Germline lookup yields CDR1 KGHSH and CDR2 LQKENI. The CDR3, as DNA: TGTGCCAGCTCACCACGGAGTGGGAAGGAGCTGTTTTTT. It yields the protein CASSPRSGKELFF. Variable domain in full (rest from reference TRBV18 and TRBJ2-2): NAGVMQNPRHLVRRRGQEARLRCSPMKGHSHVYWYRQLPEEGLKFMVYLQKENIIDESGMPKERFSAEFPKEGPSILRIQQVVRGDSAAYFCASSPRSGKELFFGEGSRLTVL.

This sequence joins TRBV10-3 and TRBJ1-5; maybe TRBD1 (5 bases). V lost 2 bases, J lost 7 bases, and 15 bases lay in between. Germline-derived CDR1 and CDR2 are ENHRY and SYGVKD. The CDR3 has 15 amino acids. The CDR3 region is CAISETGGLGQPQHF. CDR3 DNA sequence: TGTGCCATCAGTGAGACGGGGGGGTTGGGGCAGCCCCAGCATTTT.

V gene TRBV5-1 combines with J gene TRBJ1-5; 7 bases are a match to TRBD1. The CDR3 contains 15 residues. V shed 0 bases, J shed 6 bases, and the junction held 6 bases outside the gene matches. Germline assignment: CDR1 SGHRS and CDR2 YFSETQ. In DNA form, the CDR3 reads TGCGCCAGCAGCTTGGGGACAGGACCCTTTCAGCCCCAGCATTTT. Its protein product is CASSLGTGPFQPQHF.

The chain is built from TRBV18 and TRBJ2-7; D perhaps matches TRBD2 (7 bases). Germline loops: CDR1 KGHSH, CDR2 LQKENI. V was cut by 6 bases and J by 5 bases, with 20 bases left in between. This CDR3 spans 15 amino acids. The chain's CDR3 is CASSLLGGAWDEQYF. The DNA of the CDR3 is TGTGCCAGCTCCCTCCTGGGGGGGGCATGGGACGAGCAGTACTTC.

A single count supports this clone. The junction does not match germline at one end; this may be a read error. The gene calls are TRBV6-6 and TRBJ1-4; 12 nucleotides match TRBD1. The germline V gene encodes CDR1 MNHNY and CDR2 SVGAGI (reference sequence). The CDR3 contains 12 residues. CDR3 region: CASSFDRDRGQF. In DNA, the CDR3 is TGTGCCAGCAGTTTCGACCGGGACAGGGGGCAATTT.

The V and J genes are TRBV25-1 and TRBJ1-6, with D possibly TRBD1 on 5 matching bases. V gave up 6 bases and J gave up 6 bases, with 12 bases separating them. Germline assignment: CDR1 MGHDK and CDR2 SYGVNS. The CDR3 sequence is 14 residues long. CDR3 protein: CASRDAGINSPLHF. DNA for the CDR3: TGTGCCAGCAGGGACGCAGGGATTAATTCACCCCTCCACTTT. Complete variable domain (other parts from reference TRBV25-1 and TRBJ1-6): EADIYQTPRYLVIGTGKKITLECSQTMGHDKMYWYQQDPGMELHLIHYSYGVNSTEKGDLSSESTVSRIRTEHFPLTLESARPSHTSQYLCASRDAGINSPLHFGNGTRLTVT.

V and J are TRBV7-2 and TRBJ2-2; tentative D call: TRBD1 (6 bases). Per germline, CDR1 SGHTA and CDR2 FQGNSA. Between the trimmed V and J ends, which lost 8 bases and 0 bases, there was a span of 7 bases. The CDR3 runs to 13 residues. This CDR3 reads CASDRSNTGELFF. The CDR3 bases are TGTGCCAGCGACAGGTCGAACACCGGGGAGCTGTTTTTT.

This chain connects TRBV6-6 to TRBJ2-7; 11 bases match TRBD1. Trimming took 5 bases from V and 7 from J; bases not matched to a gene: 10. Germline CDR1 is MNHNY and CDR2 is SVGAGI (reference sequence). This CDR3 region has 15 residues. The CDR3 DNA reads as TGTGCCAGCAGTCCCCGGACAGGGGGCTCGGGGGAGCAGTACTTC. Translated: CASSPRTGGSGEQYF.

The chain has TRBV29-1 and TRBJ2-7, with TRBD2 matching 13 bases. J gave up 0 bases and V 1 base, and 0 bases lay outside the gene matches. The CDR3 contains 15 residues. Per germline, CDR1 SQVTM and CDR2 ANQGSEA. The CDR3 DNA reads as TGCAGCGTTGAAGGGACTAGCGGGAGCTCCTACGAGCAGTACTTC. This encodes CSVEGTSGSSYEQYF.

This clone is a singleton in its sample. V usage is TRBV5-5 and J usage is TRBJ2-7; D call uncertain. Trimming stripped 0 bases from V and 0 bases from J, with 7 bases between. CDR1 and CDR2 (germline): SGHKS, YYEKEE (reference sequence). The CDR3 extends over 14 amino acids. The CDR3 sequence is CASSLAAVSYEQYF. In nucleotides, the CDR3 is TGTGCCAGCAGCTTGGCCGCGGTCTCCTACGAGCAGTACTTC. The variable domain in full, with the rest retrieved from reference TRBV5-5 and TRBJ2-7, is DAGVTQSPTHLIKTRGQQVTLRCSPISGHKSVSWYQQVLGQGPQFIFQYYEKEERGRGNFPDRFSARQFPNYSSELNVNALLLGDSALYLCASSLAAVSYEQYFGPGTRLTVT.

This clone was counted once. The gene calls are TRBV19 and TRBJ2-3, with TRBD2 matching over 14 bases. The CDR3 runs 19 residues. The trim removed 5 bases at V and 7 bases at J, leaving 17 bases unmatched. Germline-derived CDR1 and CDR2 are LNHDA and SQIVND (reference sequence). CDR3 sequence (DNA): TGTGCCAGTAGTTCCACCCCCGGGACTAGCGGGAGTAATTCCCATACGCAGTATTTT. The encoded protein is CASSSTPGTSGSNSHTQYF.

The CDR3 DNA sequence: TGTGCCAGCAGCTTAGAACTAAACATTCAGTACTTC. Amino acids: CASSLELNIQYF. The chain is built from TRBV7-9 and TRBJ2-4; no clear D gene. Germline V CDR1 and CDR2: SEHNR, FQNEAQ (reference sequence). The CDR3 is made up of 12 amino acids. V lost 1 base, J lost 6 bases, and 4 bases lay in between.

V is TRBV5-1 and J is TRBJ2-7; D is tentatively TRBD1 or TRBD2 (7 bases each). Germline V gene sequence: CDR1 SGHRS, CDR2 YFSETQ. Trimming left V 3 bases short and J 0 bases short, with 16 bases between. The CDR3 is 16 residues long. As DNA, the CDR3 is TGCGCCAGCAGCTCCCAGGGGGACTATAGCTCCTACGAGCAGTACTTC. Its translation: CASSSQGDYSSYEQYF. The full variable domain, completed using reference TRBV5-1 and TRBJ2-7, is KAGVTQTPRYLIKTRGQQVTLSCSPISGHRSVSWYQQTPGQGLQFLFEYFSETQRNKGNFPGRFSGRQFSNSRSEMNVSTLELGDSALYLCASSSQGDYSSYEQYFGPGTRLTVT.

For the CDR3, the DNA is TGTGCCAGCAGTTTGGCCAGCGTACAAGAGACCCAGTACTTC. It is translated as CASSLASVQETQYF. The chain links TRBV28 to TRBJ2-5, with D unclear. The CDR3 is 14 amino acids. Trimming removed 3 bases at V and 2 bases at J, with 10 bases between. CDR1 and CDR2 (germline): MDHEN, SYDVKM.

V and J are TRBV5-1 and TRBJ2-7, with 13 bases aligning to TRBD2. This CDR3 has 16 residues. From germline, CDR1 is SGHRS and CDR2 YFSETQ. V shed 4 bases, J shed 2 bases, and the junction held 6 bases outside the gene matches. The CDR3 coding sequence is TGCGCCAGCAGCCCCGGGACTAGCGGGGCAACCTACGAGCAGTACTTC. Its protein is CASSPGTSGATYEQYF.

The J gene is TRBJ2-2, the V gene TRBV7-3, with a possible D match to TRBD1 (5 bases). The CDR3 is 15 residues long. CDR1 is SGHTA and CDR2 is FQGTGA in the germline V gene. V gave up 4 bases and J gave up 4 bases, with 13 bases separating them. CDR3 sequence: CASSSFQGGTGELFF. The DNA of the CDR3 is TGTGCCAGCAGCTCCTTCCAGGGCGGCACCGGGGAGCTGTTTTTT. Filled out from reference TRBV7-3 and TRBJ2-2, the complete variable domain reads GAGVSQTPSNKVTEKGKYVELRCDPISGHTALYWYRQSLGQGPEFLIYFQGTGAADDSGLPNDRFFAVRPEGSVSTLKIQRTERGDSAVYLCASSSFQGGTGELFFGEGSRLTVL.